One TCR beta chain is described in this entry. Its antigen is currently not known. No qualities accompany the bases; no much larger clone lies one base away. Libraries were constructed by the immunoSEQ multiplex PCR assay. A mixture of 60 forward primers for TCR Vbeta segments and 13 reverse primers for TCR Jbeta segments was used in the multiplex PCR. The CDR3 region of rearranged TCR beta genes was amplified from genomic DNA with a multiplex PCR assay. The Illumina HiSeq System was used to sequence the amplified TCR beta libraries as 87-base-pair reads. As for the authors' bioinformatics: Across the 600 to 700 repertoires, a later analysis counted roughly 77 million unique TCR beta chains, around 11 million of which were shared by at least two donors. Raw reads were error-corrected and collapsed into unique sequences with a nearest-neighbor algorithm that merged closely related sequences to remove PCR and sequencing errors. CDR3 sequences were aligned to IMGT reference sequences to assign V, D and J gene segments. For a sequence to be retained, a match of at least six nucleotides was required to both a V gene segment and a J gene segment. Rearrangements were classified as productive when the CDR3 lacked stop codons and remained in frame with V and J, and all other rearrangements were classified as non-productive. CDR3 was defined by IMGT convention, running from the second conserved V-encoded cysteine to the conserved J-encoded phenylalanine. In an earlier analysis of approximately 500 of the donors, sequences lacking an unambiguous match to a single V gene segment were excluded. In an earlier analysis of approximately 560 of the donors, a V segment was called functional when productive rearrangements were above 56.7%, and segregating when the standard deviation between donors exceeded 5%. A statistical classification framework was developed to diagnose cytomegalovirus status using the catalog of TCR beta chain sequences. In a later analysis, TCR nucleotide sequences were compared against IMGT/GENE-DB human TR gene sequences so that V and J genes could be assigned. In a later analysis, CDR3 sequences and most-parsimonious VDJ recombination scenarios were assigned using the TCRdist pipeline. In a later analysis, every TCR beta chain was defined by the combination of its CDR3 amino acid sequence and its V-gene family, and reads without a unique V-gene family were dropped. In a later analysis, a few hundred highly shared, low-generation-probability nucleotide sequences were removed to address suspected cross-contamination and a sequencing artifact. In a later analysis, a clonal expansion index for each public chain was calculated from normalized within-repertoire ranks of inferred template counts. Generation probabilities in a later analysis came from a VDJ recombination model fitted to out-of-frame rearrangements, and those results were checked against IGoR. In a later analysis, TCR-TCR, TCR-HLA and TCR-CMV co-occurrence was scored with hypergeometric tests, and a repertoire-size bias correction was applied to TCR pairs. False discovery rates were estimated in a later analysis by permuting HLA or CMV assignments 20 times. In a later analysis, co-occurring TCRs were grouped using DBSCAN, and TCRdist sequence similarity was added for clustering within HLA-allele-positive subsets. For co-occurrence clustering, repertoires with fewer than 30,000 or more than 120,000 public chains were excluded, along with five or six repertoires with anomalous nucleotide sharing. The table comes from immuneACCESS by way of TCRdb, which keeps in-frame sequences with V and J called. Part of the clones is missing from these tables; in studies checked, under half for an unresolved V gene and the rest for unknown reasons. Clone size and the V and J calls come from that table; the DNA yielded D and trimming. This sample lists about 140,000 clones; over 75% were detected once. About 1.7% of the sample lies in the top ten.

The sample is drawn from a study of cytomegalovirus exposure and HLA in healthy donors (TCRdb year 2017). Some background on the complete study: An earlier analysis of roughly 570 of the donors reported about 260 Gb of sequence data and 117 million unique TCR beta sequences obtained from around 180 million T cells. An earlier analysis of roughly 600 of the donors used high-throughput TCR beta sequencing to judge whether each TCR beta V gene segment behaved as functional or pseudogenic. On average, around 240,000 unique TCR beta nucleotide sequences were sequenced per donor among some 430 genotyped donors of the cohort, with roughly 20% of those sequences being non-productive. The study aimed to test whether signatures of past pathogen exposure could be identified by cataloging public T cell receptors. An early release that covered approximately 600 HLA-typed donors contained approximately 300 gigabases of sequencing data and some 87 million unique TCR sequences. A later genetic analysis used genome-wide SNP genotypes for about three fifths of the 666 donors, treating that subset as a discovery cohort. All discovery cohort repertoires had been generated on a single sequencing platform. In the later analysis, no new phenotypic data were used to find candidate immune exposures; instead, reliance was placed on TCR beta sequences and their occurrence across donors. A later analysis re-examined previously published TCR beta repertoires from over 500 donors and added high-resolution HLA genotyping to investigate patterns of TCR occurrence. HLA typing covered class I and class II loci at four-digit resolution. A separate validation cohort of 100 to 150 different subjects was used in addition to the roughly 700-subject first cohort. The study profiled the T cell repertoires of 500 to 800 subjects by immunosequencing and related them to cytomegalovirus serostatus. To predict cytomegalovirus infection status, the study combined high-throughput TCR immunosequencing, statistical association of individual TCRs with disease status, and machine learning. Typing coverage varied by locus: about 620-630 donors for A, B, C, DRB1 and DQB1; roughly 560 for DQA1; about 590 for DPA1; 400 to 480 for DPB1. Of the approximately 400 genotyped donors, 65% to 90% fell in the genetic ancestry cluster associated with self-reported Caucasian donors. Donor age, sex, ethnicity and CMV serostatus were collected together with the repertoire data. About five DR-DQ haplotypes were handled as single units for association and clustering because linkage in the cohort was strong.

In total, 600 or so healthy bone marrow donors made up the cohort. Cohort members were all nominally healthy when sampled, although unrecorded immune exposures were likely present. The donor tested CMV seronegative, placing the donor among the 300 to 450 seronegative members of the cohort. A peripheral blood sample was collected from each donor, and TCR beta sequencing was performed on peripheral blood mononuclear cells. The Qiagen DNeasy Blood Extraction Kit was used to extract genomic DNA from the blood cell samples. Spanning cysteine to phenylalanine, the CDR3 consists of 17 amino acids. Just CDR3 DNA is preserved here, 51 bases in frame from base 1. CDR1 and CDR2 are read off the germline V gene as WSHSY and SAAADI. From V the trimming removes 0 bases and from J it removes 12 bases, while the gene matches leave 15 bases of the junction unaccounted for. What the work shows at the level of the full study, not this receptor alone: Most TCR sequences were seen in very few donors, while some public TCRs were found in many individuals. Because counts were too low, 15 to 20 rarely observed V segments, including chromosome 9 orphons, were excluded from the earlier analysis of fewer than 650 of the donors. A total of fewer than 200 TCR beta chains were listed by the study as associated with cytomegalovirus. In an earlier analysis of approximately 590 of the donors, most TCR beta V segments appeared in productive rearrangements about 87% or about 30% of the time, broadly matching IMGT annotations. In a later analysis, around 17,000 TCR beta sequences were associated with specific HLA alleles at a false discovery rate of 0.05. Some IMGT-functional V segments, including TRBV6-2 and TRBV6-3, could not be told apart with the 87-base-pair reads, so those segments were excluded. Cytomegalovirus status was reported to be diagnosed by the classifier with high specificity and sensitivity in both the original and validation cohorts. In a later genetic analysis, fewer N-insertions in productive TCRs were reported among donors in an Asian-associated ancestry cluster than the roughly 700-donor mean. Only TCR beta chains were sequenced in this cohort, and the absence of alpha or paired-chain data limited detectable features. In a later analysis, most CMV-associated TCR beta chains were found to appear HLA-restricted, with HLA associations seemingly driven largely by CMV exposure. In a later genetic analysis, a missense DCLRE1C variant was associated with V-gene and J-gene trimming of TCR beta chains, and the association was replicated in an independent cohort. Because some donors lacked HLA typing at each locus, the association tests relied only on the typed subset. A cluster of highly shared sequence variants was judged likely to be a technical artifact of the sequencing pipeline. In vitro tests confirmed that a few of the cytomegalovirus-associated TCR beta chains recognize cytomegalovirus antigens. A later analysis found that HLA-associated TCR beta chains were more clonally expanded and had lower generation probabilities than equally common non-associated chains. According to a later analysis, parvovirus B19, influenza, CMV and Epstein-Barr virus appeared linked to several top co-occurrence clusters. According to the authors, the approach could potentially be generalized to other disease states and immunological phenotypes. The only immune exposure information available for the cohort was CMV serostatus. Sequencing depth was assumed to be roughly uniform across donors in the presence/absence analyses, though that assumption may not hold. Linkage disequilibrium might explain the correlated functional status among segregating V segments, but an unknown experimental factor could not be excluded. When HLA alleles, especially DR and DQ, strongly co-occurred, TCR associations were difficult to assign to individual alleles. A further reported finding was that TCR beta sequences accurately predicted the HLA-A and HLA-B alleles for most subjects in the first cohort. A later analysis found that TCR association rates varied across HLA loci, with DRB1 alleles showing the most associated TCRs and HLA-C alleles the fewest.

The sequence links TRBV10-2 to TRBJ2-1, with 9 bases aligning to TRBD2. The clonotype originates from a woman younger than 45 in good health and CMV-seronegative. The sample taken for sequencing was PBMCs. The nucleotide sequence reads as follows: TGCGCCAGCAGTGAGTCGACTCGGCGGGGGGGGGTAGATGGGCAGTTCTTC. Its translation is CASSESTRRGGVDGQFF.